In its sample, the clone carrying this T cell receptor (beta chain) was seen once. What it binds is unknown. Primers for the PCR totalled 60 Vbeta and 13 Jbeta. Generated by immunoSEQ multiplex PCR, the TCRdb table keeps only in-frame clones and is missing some. There are around 85,000 clones in the sample; about four fifths occur only once, and 32% lies in the top ten. There are 11 residues in the CDR3. Germline lookup yields CDR1 SQVTM and CDR2 ANQGSEA. V lost 4 bases and J lost 5, with 8 bases in between. This record comes from a study of cytomegalovirus exposure and HLA in healthy donors. Study-level results: In an earlier analysis, in some 600 donors, most V segments appeared productive either ~90% or ~30% of the time. As was reported, the HLA-A and HLA-B alleles of most subjects were accurately predicted from TCR beta sequences.

The sequencing input was PBMCs. The TCR sequence derives from a man aged 45-65 years in good health and CMV-seropositive. The gene calls are TRBV29-1 and TRBJ2-5; D is unclear. The CDR3 DNA sequence: TGCAGCGTTGTGGCTTGGGAGACCCAGTACTTC. Encoded protein: CSVVAWETQYF. The whole variable domain, filled in from reference TRBV29-1 and TRBJ2-5, reads SAVISQKPSRDICQRGTSLTIQCQVDSQVTMMFWYRQQPGQSLTLIATANQGSEATYESGFVIDKFPISRPNLTFSTLTVSNMSPEDSSIYLCSVVAWETQYFGPGTRLLVL.